The entry below describes one T cell receptor (beta chain). Its antigen is unknown. Base qualities are not at hand, and no much larger clone is one base apart. The donors were healthy, HIV-negative adults who had no recently reported acute infections or vaccinations. Every donor was a Caucasian adult living in Nashville, Tennessee, USA. CD4+ T cells were enriched through magnetic negative selection, after which naive cells were positively selected on CD45RA and the remaining negative fraction served as the memory subset. After blood collection by leukapheresis, PBMCs were isolated using Ficoll-Histopaque density gradient centrifugation and then cryopreserved in the vapor phase of liquid nitrogen. Analytical flow cytometry was used to check the purity and quantity of every magnetically sorted T cell population. Each sorted fraction had its genomic DNA isolated and then quantified by UV absorbance on a Nanodrop 2000c.

This specimen belongs to a study of shared clonotypes between healthy human individuals (dated by TCRdb to the early 2020s). The study in broad terms: The cohort comprised a couple of women and a few men aged 18 to 49 years. For each donor, three plates each were used for CD4 naive and CD4 memory, two plates were used for CD8 naive, and one plate was used for CD8 memory. To estimate repertoire size and how much clonotype sharing occurs between individuals, the study deeply sequenced the blood TCR repertoires of a handful of healthy adults. Libraries were prepared and TCR repertoires were sequenced by different laboratories using diverse techniques, in order to increase sequencing depth and limit assay-specific biases. Per donor, leukapheresis produced somewhere between about 0.8 and 9 billion PBMCs. What the authors observed across the whole study: Because the study included only a small number of donors, the genetic and exposure-history diversity represented was limited. Compared with non-shared clonotypes, the clonotypes found in all four sorted-subset donors had higher generation probabilities. Rarefaction of sorted-subset datasets indicated incomplete sequencing despite the large sequencing depth. About 5% of naive CD4, roughly 3.5% of naive CD8, approximately 2.2% of memory CD4, and over 0.35% of memory CD8 clonotypes were shared across several donors. Sampling was restricted to blood, and TCR repertoires in tissue are likely to differ from TCR repertoires in blood. Pairwise subsampling indicated that sequencing depth was expected to affect the degree of clonotype sharing among donors. Naive subsets generally had larger estimated clonotype richness than memory subsets did.

TCR CDR3 regions were amplified from genomic DNA by multiplex PCR using the deep immunoSEQ assay. Extracted genomic DNA from each cell subset was spread evenly across all wells of several immunoSEQ 96-well plates, with each plate serving as a replicate. For sorted subsets, 200 to 250 ng of genomic DNA, equivalent to 25,000 to 35,000 T cell genomes, went into each replicate PCR. Purified libraries were measured with a Qubit 3.0 fluorometer, size-checked on a Bioanalyzer 2100, and measured again with the KAPA Library Quantification kit. Each immunoSEQ 96-well plate was sequenced on its own single-read 150-cycle Illumina NextSeq 550 flow cell. The published analysis was carried out like this. Because the immunoSEQ output included only junctional sequences and no quality scores, the filtering could not be the same as the filtering used for full-length reads. Sequences were annotated with PyIR, a Python wrapper for IgBLAST v1.9, using IMGT germline references to assign V/J genes and CDR3. Reads were filtered out if the reads had weak V/J assignments (E-value above 1e-6), no CDR3, stop codons, out-of-frame junctions, or ambiguous translated residues. V3J clonotypes were defined as sequences sharing the same inferred V gene, J gene, and CDR3 amino acid sequence. Percentage overlap between repertoires was calculated by dividing the number of shared unique clonotypes by the size of the smaller repertoire. Repertoire richness was assessed with RTK rarefaction, the Chao1 estimator, and Recon v2.1 estimates of unobserved clonotypes. Generation probabilities were computed with OLGA for all TCRbeta clonotypes obtained by the gDNA method from a handful of donors. The clones in this table, taken by TCRdb from immuneACCESS, are in-frame only. Not every clone is retained; where verified, under half of the shortfall comes from an unresolved V gene, and the cause of the rest is unknown. Clone size and V and J calls were adopted from that table, with D and trimming inferred from the DNA. For this sample there are around 2.1 million clones; almost 96% appear just once. The top ten hold 0.1% to 0.15% of the sample.

The CDR3 goes from the cysteine to the phenylalanine over 15 residues. Of the read, only the CDR3 DNA is kept; its 45 bases are in frame from base 1. V lost 7 bases and J lost 3 bases; the stretch between them is 22 bases long. The germline V gene gives CDR1 as SQVTM and CDR2 as ANQGSEA. The rearranged segments are TRBV29-1 and TRBJ2-7; the D element could tentatively be TRBD1 or TRBD2, as 5 bases agree for each. Sequenced input: naive CD4+ T cells sorted from blood. The sample's cell subset or site label is to be understood as: CD45RA+ positively selected. The sequence was collected from a man aged 18 to 30 in good health. The DNA sequence is given as TGCAGCGCAAGATCCGGGACGGACACCCTCTACGAGCAGTACTTC. This translates into CSARSGTDTLYEQYF.